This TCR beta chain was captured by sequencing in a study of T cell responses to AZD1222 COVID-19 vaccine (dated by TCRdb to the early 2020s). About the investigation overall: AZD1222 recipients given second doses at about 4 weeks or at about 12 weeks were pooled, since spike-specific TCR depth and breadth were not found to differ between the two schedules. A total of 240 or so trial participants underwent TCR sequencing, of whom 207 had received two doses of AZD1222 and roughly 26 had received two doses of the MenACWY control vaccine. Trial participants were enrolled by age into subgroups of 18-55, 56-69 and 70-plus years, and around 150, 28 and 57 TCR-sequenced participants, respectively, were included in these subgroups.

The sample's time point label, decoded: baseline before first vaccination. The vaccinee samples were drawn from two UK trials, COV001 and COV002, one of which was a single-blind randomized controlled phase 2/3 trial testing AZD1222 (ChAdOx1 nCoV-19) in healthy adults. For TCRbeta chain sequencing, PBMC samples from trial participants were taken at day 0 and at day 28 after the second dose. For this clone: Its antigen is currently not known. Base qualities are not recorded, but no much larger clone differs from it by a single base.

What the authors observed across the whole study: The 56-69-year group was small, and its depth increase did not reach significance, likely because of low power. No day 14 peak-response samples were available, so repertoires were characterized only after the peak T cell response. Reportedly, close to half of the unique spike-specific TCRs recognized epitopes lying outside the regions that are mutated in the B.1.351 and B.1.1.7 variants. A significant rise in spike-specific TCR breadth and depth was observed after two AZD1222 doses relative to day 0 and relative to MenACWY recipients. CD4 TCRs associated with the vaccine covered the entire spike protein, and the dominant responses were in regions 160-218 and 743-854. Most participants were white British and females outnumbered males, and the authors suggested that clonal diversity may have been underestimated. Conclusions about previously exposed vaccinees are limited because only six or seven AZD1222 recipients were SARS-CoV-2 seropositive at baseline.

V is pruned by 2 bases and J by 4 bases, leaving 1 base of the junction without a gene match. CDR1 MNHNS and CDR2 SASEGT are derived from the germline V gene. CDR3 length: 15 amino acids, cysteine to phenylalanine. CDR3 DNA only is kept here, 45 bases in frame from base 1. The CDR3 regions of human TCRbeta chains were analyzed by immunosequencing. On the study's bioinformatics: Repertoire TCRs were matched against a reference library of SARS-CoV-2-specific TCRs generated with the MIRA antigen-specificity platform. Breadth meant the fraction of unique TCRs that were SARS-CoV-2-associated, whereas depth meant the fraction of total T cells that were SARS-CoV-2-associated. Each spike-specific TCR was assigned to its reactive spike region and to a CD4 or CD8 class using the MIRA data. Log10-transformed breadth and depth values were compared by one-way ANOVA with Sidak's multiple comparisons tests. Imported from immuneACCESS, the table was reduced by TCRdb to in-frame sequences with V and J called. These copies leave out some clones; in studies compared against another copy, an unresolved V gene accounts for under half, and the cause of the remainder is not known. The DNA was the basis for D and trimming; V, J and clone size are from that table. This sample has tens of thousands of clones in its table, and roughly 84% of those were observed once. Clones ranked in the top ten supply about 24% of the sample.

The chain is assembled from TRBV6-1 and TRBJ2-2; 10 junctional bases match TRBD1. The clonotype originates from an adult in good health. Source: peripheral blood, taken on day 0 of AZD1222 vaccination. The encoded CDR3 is CASSEWTGGTGELFF. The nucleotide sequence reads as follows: TGTGCCAGCAGTGAATGGACAGGGGGCACCGGGGAGCTGTTTTTT.